The clone carrying this T cell receptor (beta chain) was observed a few times. Its antigen is undetermined. The junction had 6 bases not matched to a gene; V was cut back by 5 bases and J by 4 bases. The germline gives CDR1 SGHDN, CDR2 FVKESK. This CDR3 is 15 amino acids long. A 5'RACE reaction primed in the constant segment made cDNA libraries of TCR alpha and TCR beta, and these carried sample barcodes and UMIs. TCRdb independently ran MiXCR on the 5' RACE reads; one entry per CDR3 protein. The sample has some 320,000 distinct CDR3 sequences; 15% are singletons. This entry is derived from a study of T-cell memory formation after mild COVID-19. About the study: Among the donors, TCR clusters were largely specific to each donor. Study results and caveats: Clones that shrank (day 15 to 85) were balanced CD4/CD8, whereas later expanders leaned CD4+.

The rearrangement uses TRBV14 and TRBJ1-1; 11 nucleotides agree with TRBD1. The sequence was obtained from a man between 18 and 35 years old who had mild COVID-19 (a few samples of this study predate the infection). Cell type and time point are not known. Source material: PBMCs or a T cell subset sorted from them (not recorded which). Here the CDR3 DNA reads TGTGCCAGCAGCATGCGCGGGACAGGGGGCACTGAAGCTTTCTTT. The encoded protein is CASSMRGTGGTEAFF.